Listed below are T cell receptor beta chains from one sample, sequenced in a study of blood T cell repertoires in COVID-19. TCRdb's copy holds only in-frame clones and misses some; the assay was immunoSEQ multiplex PCR. In the table there are about 210,000 clones, around 86% of which are singletons. The source material was PBMCs or T cells enriched from blood (not recorded which). The receptors originated from a woman between 50 and 59 years old with acute COVID-19. CDR3s include the opening cysteine and the closing phenylalanine or tryptophan. Each record gives: clone size, D gene, V gene, J gene, CDR3 protein, CDR3 DNA. The D gene is left open where the match is weak. The size field is filled for only some rows; it gives once, few, many or a size class.

clone size: .; D gene: TRBD1; V gene: TRBV11-3; J gene: TRBJ2-2; CDR3 protein: CASSLVAGGSGELFF; CDR3 DNA: TGTGCCAGCAGCTTAGTCGCAGGGGGATCCGGGGAGCTGTTTTTT
clone size: few; D gene: .; V gene: TRBV6-5; J gene: TRBJ1-2; CDR3 protein: CASITPGEGYTF; CDR3 DNA: TGTGCCAGCATTACCCCTGGGGAGGGCTACACCTTC
clone size: .; D gene: .; V gene: TRBV15; J gene: TRBJ2-1; CDR3 protein: CATSYTPGKRYNEQFF; CDR3 DNA: TGTGCCACCAGTTATACCCCAGGGAAACGATACAATGAGCAGTTCTTC
clone size: .; D gene: .; V gene: TRBV7-9; J gene: TRBJ2-1; CDR3 protein: CASSPPWREAVGDEQFF; CDR3 DNA: TGTGCCAGCAGCCCCCCTTGGAGGGAGGCCGTGGGCGATGAGCAGTTCTTC
clone size: once; D gene: .; V gene: TRBV5-1; J gene: TRBJ2-5; CDR3 protein: CASSPGGQQETQYF; CDR3 DNA: TGCGCCAGCAGCCCAGGGGGGCAACAAGAGACCCAGTACTTC
clone size: .; D gene: TRBD1; V gene: TRBV28; J gene: TRBJ1-4; CDR3 protein: CASSLPGTATNEKLFF; CDR3 DNA: TGTGCCAGCAGTCTTCCCGGGACAGCAACTAATGAAAAACTGTTTTTT
clone size: .; D gene: TRBD2; V gene: TRBV7-8; J gene: TRBJ2-5; CDR3 protein: CASSHSGGRGETQYF; CDR3 DNA: TGTGCCAGCAGCCATTCGGGGGGGAGAGGGGAGACCCAGTACTTC
clone size: .; D gene: .; V gene: TRBV7-3; J gene: TRBJ1-1; CDR3 protein: CASRMTVNTEAFF; CDR3 DNA: TGTGCCAGCAGGATGACAGTGAACACTGAAGCTTTCTTT
clone size: .; D gene: .; V gene: TRBV30; J gene: TRBJ1-3; CDR3 protein: CAWSGGSGNTIYF; CDR3 DNA: TGTGCCTGGAGTGGCGGCTCTGGAAACACCATATATTTT
clone size: .; D gene: TRBD1; V gene: TRBV27; J gene: TRBJ2-7; CDR3 protein: CASSLGTDKQYF; CDR3 DNA: TGTGCCAGCAGTTTGGGGACAGATAAGCAGTACTTC
clone size: .; D gene: .; V gene: TRBV19; J gene: TRBJ1-2; CDR3 protein: CASSAGRDYGYTF; CDR3 DNA: TGTGCCAGTAGTGCGGGACGGGACTATGGCTACACCTTC
clone size: once; D gene: TRBD2; V gene: TRBV28; J gene: TRBJ2-1; CDR3 protein: CASRGSRLATSDEQFF; CDR3 DNA: TGTGCCAGCAGAGGAAGTAGACTAGCGACATCAGATGAGCAGTTCTTC
clone size: once; D gene: .; V gene: TRBV2; J gene: TRBJ1-4; CDR3 protein: CASSSQETNEKLFF; CDR3 DNA: TGTGCCAGCAGTTCTCAGGAAACTAATGAAAAACTGTTTTTT
clone size: .; D gene: .; V gene: TRBV7-3; J gene: TRBJ2-1; CDR3 protein: CASSLNAAQVGNEQFF; CDR3 DNA: TGTGCCAGCAGCTTAAACGCCGCACAGGTTGGCAATGAGCAGTTCTTC
clone size: few; D gene: TRBD1; V gene: TRBV19; J gene: TRBJ2-6; CDR3 protein: CASSGGTGGTSGANVLTF; CDR3 DNA: TGTGCCAGTAGCGGTGGGACAGGGGGGACTTCCGGGGCCAACGTCCTGACTTTC
clone size: .; D gene: .; V gene: TRBV7-9; J gene: TRBJ1-4; CDR3 protein: CASSPITARGLFF; CDR3 DNA: TGTGCCAGCAGCCCCATTACGGCCAGGGGACTGTTTTTT
clone size: .; D gene: TRBD1; V gene: TRBV19; J gene: TRBJ2-6; CDR3 protein: CASSSLQGDLTF; CDR3 DNA: TGTGCCAGTAGTAGCCTACAGGGGGACCTGACTTTC
clone size: .; D gene: TRBD2; V gene: TRBV28; J gene: TRBJ2-3; CDR3 protein: CASSLYEGWASGSRERTDTQYF; CDR3 DNA: TGTGCCAGCAGTTTATACGAAGGGTGGGCTAGCGGATCCCGGGAACGGACAGATACGCAGTATTTT
clone size: .; D gene: .; V gene: TRBV6-5; J gene: TRBJ1-4; CDR3 protein: CASSEAGVREKLFF; CDR3 DNA: TGTGCCAGCAGCGAGGCAGGGGTTCGCGAAAAACTGTTTTTT
clone size: .; D gene: TRBD1; V gene: TRBV7-2; J gene: TRBJ1-3; CDR3 protein: CASTRGQDKDKYSGNTIYF; CDR3 DNA: TGTGCCAGCACCCGTGGACAGGATAAGGACAAATACTCTGGAAACACCATATATTTT
clone size: .; D gene: TRBD1; V gene: TRBV2; J gene: TRBJ1-2; CDR3 protein: CASSEPTGVLYGYTF; CDR3 DNA: TGTGCCAGCAGTGAACCGACAGGGGTTCTCTATGGCTACACCTTC
clone size: .; D gene: .; V gene: TRBV6-5; J gene: TRBJ2-4; CDR3 protein: CASRPRVAKNIQYF; CDR3 DNA: TGTGCCAGCAGACCGAGGGTAGCCAAAAACATTCAGTACTTC
clone size: .; D gene: .; V gene: TRBV10-3; J gene: TRBJ1-2; CDR3 protein: CAISEFVAAYGYTF; CDR3 DNA: TGTGCCATCAGTGAGTTTGTGGCGGCCTATGGCTACACCTTC
clone size: .; D gene: .; V gene: TRBV6-1; J gene: TRBJ1-5; CDR3 protein: CASSEGQSNQPQHF; CDR3 DNA: TGTGCCAGCAGTGAGGGCCAGTCTAATCAGCCCCAGCATTTT
clone size: .; D gene: .; V gene: TRBV5-1; J gene: TRBJ2-2; CDR3 protein: CASSLGIGQPERTGELFF; CDR3 DNA: TGCGCCAGCAGCTTGGGAATAGGACAGCCAGAAAGAACCGGGGAGCTGTTTTTT
clone size: once; D gene: TRBD2; V gene: TRBV29-1; J gene: TRBJ2-3; CDR3 protein: CSVGTSGASTDTQYF; CDR3 DNA: TGCAGCGTCGGGACTAGCGGTGCTAGCACAGATACGCAGTATTTT
clone size: .; D gene: .; V gene: TRBV4-1; J gene: TRBJ2-2; CDR3 protein: CASSQDRVEYTTGELFF; CDR3 DNA: TGCGCCAGCAGCCAAGATCGGGTCGAATATACCACCGGGGAGCTGTTTTTT
clone size: .; D gene: .; V gene: TRBV10-3; J gene: TRBJ1-1; CDR3 protein: CAIRDRPNTEAFF; CDR3 DNA: TGTGCCATCAGGGACAGACCTAACACTGAAGCTTTCTTT
clone size: .; D gene: TRBD1; V gene: TRBV6-5; J gene: TRBJ2-1; CDR3 protein: CASSYSRGIYEQFF; CDR3 DNA: TGTGCCAGCAGTTATAGCAGGGGGATCTATGAGCAGTTCTTC
clone size: .; D gene: TRBD1; V gene: TRBV5-4; J gene: TRBJ1-2; CDR3 protein: CASSSSGTAIYGYTF; CDR3 DNA: TGTGCCAGCAGCTCCTCCGGGACAGCGATTTATGGCTACACCTTC
clone size: .; D gene: .; V gene: TRBV5-5; J gene: TRBJ1-2; CDR3 protein: CASSLEQHANYGYTF; CDR3 DNA: TGTGCCAGCAGCTTGGAACAGCACGCTAACTATGGCTACACCTTC
clone size: .; D gene: .; V gene: TRBV29-1; J gene: TRBJ2-3; CDR3 protein: CSVEGGSTDTQYF; CDR3 DNA: TGCAGCGTGGAGGGGGGGTCCACAGATACGCAGTATTTT
clone size: .; D gene: TRBD2; V gene: TRBV4-2; J gene: TRBJ2-3; CDR3 protein: CASSPRGGLDTQYF; CDR3 DNA: TGTGCCAGCAGCCCCCGCGGGGGTCTAGATACGCAGTATTTT
clone size: few; D gene: .; V gene: TRBV4-3; J gene: TRBJ1-5; CDR3 protein: CASSQFYDSNQPQHF; CDR3 DNA: TGCGCCAGCAGCCAATTCTACGATAGCAATCAGCCCCAGCATTTT
clone size: .; D gene: TRBD1; V gene: TRBV7-2; J gene: TRBJ1-1; CDR3 protein: CASSIGQGYTEAFF; CDR3 DNA: TGTGCCAGCAGCATAGGACAGGGTTACACTGAAGCTTTCTTT
clone size: .; D gene: .; V gene: TRBV19; J gene: TRBJ1-2; CDR3 protein: CASRGADRHGYTF; CDR3 DNA: TGTGCCAGTAGGGGGGCAGACCGCCATGGCTACACCTTC
clone size: .; D gene: TRBD1; V gene: TRBV29-1; J gene: TRBJ1-2; CDR3 protein: CSVAGTDWEKYTF; CDR3 DNA: TGCAGCGTTGCCGGGACAGATTGGGAGAAATACACCTTC
clone size: .; D gene: .; V gene: TRBV6-5; J gene: TRBJ2-1; CDR3 protein: CASNRLEGSYNEQFF; CDR3 DNA: TGTGCCAGCAATCGATTAGAGGGTTCCTACAATGAGCAGTTCTTC
clone size: few; D gene: .; V gene: TRBV10-3; J gene: TRBJ1-2; CDR3 protein: CAISSTGNYGYTF; CDR3 DNA: TGTGCCATCAGTTCCACAGGCAACTATGGCTACACCTTC
clone size: .; D gene: .; V gene: TRBV10-3; J gene: TRBJ2-7; CDR3 protein: CAISESTVGHEQYF; CDR3 DNA: TGTGCCATCAGTGAGTCGACCGTGGGCCACGAGCAGTACTTC
clone size: .; D gene: TRBD1; V gene: TRBV29-1; J gene: TRBJ2-2; CDR3 protein: CTLNPGRGQGVTGELFF; CDR3 DNA: TGCACCCTTAACCCGGGGAGGGGACAGGGAGTCACCGGGGAGCTGTTTTTT
clone size: .; D gene: TRBD1; V gene: TRBV19; J gene: TRBJ1-1; CDR3 protein: CASSLITGGAEAFF; CDR3 DNA: TGTGCCAGTAGTCTGATAACAGGGGGTGCTGAAGCTTTCTTT
clone size: once; D gene: TRBD1; V gene: TRBV6-5; J gene: TRBJ1-5; CDR3 protein: CASSRDRVHQPQHF; CDR3 DNA: TGTGCCAGCAGCCGTGACAGGGTCCATCAGCCCCAGCATTTT
clone size: .; D gene: TRBD1; V gene: TRBV5-3; J gene: TRBJ1-1; CDR3 protein: CARSPPPGGAFF; CDR3 DNA: TGTGCCAGAAGCCCCCCCCCAGGGGGAGCTTTCTTT
clone size: once; D gene: .; V gene: TRBV18; J gene: TRBJ2-7; CDR3 protein: CASSPSKGAGEQYF; CDR3 DNA: TGTGCCAGCTCACCATCTAAAGGGGCGGGGGAGCAGTACTTC